These 10 T cell receptor beta chains were sequenced from one sample in a study of early T cells in non-severe SARS-CoV-2 infection. TCRdb independently ran MiXCR on the 5' RACE reads; one entry per CDR3 protein. Here the sample spans approximately 73,000 distinct CDR3 sequences, more than 10% being singletons. Sample: whole blood. These receptors came from an adult who was a healthcare worker with PCR-confirmed SARS-CoV-2 infection or an uninfected control (not recorded which).

Only a few counts were recorded for this clonotype. The rearrangement joins TRBV29-1 to TRBJ2-7, with a weak D call TRBD1 (5 bases). This CDR3 contains 13 residues. Germline V gene sequence: CDR1 SQVTM, CDR2 ANQGSEA. V lost 7 bases and J lost 2, with 15 bases in between. The CDR3 coding sequence is TGCAGCGCTTCCACCAGGACAACCTACGAGCAGTACTTC. Protein: CSASTRTTYEQYF.

This clonotype was counted only a few times. This chain uses TRBV10-3 with TRBJ2-7; D is ambiguous. The CDR3 has 13 amino acids. Germline CDR1 ENHRY, CDR2 SYGVKD. V lost 2 bases, J lost 2 bases, and 7 bases lay in between. The CDR3 bases are TGTGCCATCAGTGAGAGCCTTACCTACGAGCAGTACTTC. Its translation is CAISESLTYEQYF.

This clonotype has at least ten counts. J is TRBJ2-5 and V is TRBV10-1; 12 bases fit TRBD2. The ends lost 4 bases at V and 5 bases at J; junction bases unmatched: 11. From germline, CDR1 is WNHNN and CDR2 SYGVQD (reference sequence). The CDR3 loop spans 17 amino acids. CDR3 in amino acids: CASSGAGRLAGDETQYF. The CDR3 nucleotides are TGCGCCAGCAGTGGGGCAGGGAGACTAGCGGGGGACGAGACCCAGTACTTC.

This sequence joins TRBV28 and TRBJ2-7; TRBD1 matches 11 bases. V lost 9 bases to trimming and J lost 3 bases; unmatched junction nucleotides: 13. Germline V CDR1 and CDR2: MDHEN, SYDVKM. The CDR3 contains 16 residues. The CDR3 DNA reads as TGTGCCAGTTCCTATCTCCGGGGACAGGGGGGCTACGAGCAGTACTTC. Translated, it gives CASSYLRGQGGYEQYF.

The chain uses TRBV29-1 and TRBJ2-7; D ambiguous. Germline CDR1 is SQVTM and CDR2 is ANQGSEA. V was pared by 6 bases and J by 1 base, with 10 bases between. CDR3 length equals 12 residues. CDR3 sequence reads: CSVQTQSYEQYF. The CDR3 nucleotides read TGCAGCGTACAGACGCAGTCCTACGAGCAGTACTTC.

The J gene is TRBJ2-2, the V gene TRBV20-1, with 7 bases matching TRBD1. From germline, CDR1 is DFQATT and CDR2 SNEGSKA (reference sequence). The J segment lost 0 bases and the V segment lost 6 bases, leaving 7 bases of the junction unmatched. CDR3 length equals 15 residues. The CDR3 DNA reads TGCAGTGCAAAATCCGGACAGGCGAACACCGGGGAGCTGTTTTTT. This gives the protein CSAKSGQANTGELFF.

There are a few counts of this clonotype. This chain uses TRBV20-1 with TRBJ2-1; weak D call: TRBD2 (5 bases). Germline V CDR1 and CDR2: DFQATT, SNEGSKA (reference sequence). Trimming removed 5 bases from V and 0 bases from J, with 17 bases in between. The CDR3 runs 16 residues. The CDR3 loop reads CSAQGSYLDSYNEQFF. CDR3 coding DNA: TGCAGTGCTCAAGGGAGCTACCTCGACTCCTACAATGAGCAGTTCTTC.

This clonotype was observed many times. The V call is TRBV7-9, the J call TRBJ1-2, with a tentative D call TRBD1 (6 bases). The CDR3 length is 12 residues. CDR1 and CDR2 from the germline V gene are SEHNR and FQNEAQ (reference sequence). Trimming took 5 bases from V and 4 from J, leaving 8 bases between them. CDR3 protein: CASSPDSYGYTF. The CDR3 bases are TGTGCCAGCAGCCCGGACAGCTATGGCTACACCTTC. The whole variable domain, filled in from reference TRBV7-9 and TRBJ1-2, reads DTGVSQNPRHKITKRGQNVTFRCDPISEHNRLYWYRQTLGQGPEFLTYFQNEAQLEKSRLLSDRFSAERPKGSFSTLEIQRTEQGDSAMYLCASSPDSYGYTFGSGTRLTVV.

This clonotype was seen repeatedly, ten times or more. The chain joins TRBV24-1 to TRBJ2-5; 9 bases align to TRBD2. Germline loops: CDR1 KGHDR, CDR2 SFDVKD. Losses at the gene ends were 5 bases for V and 3 bases for J; bases not matched to a gene: 9. This CDR3 spans 16 amino acids. CDR3 DNA sequence: TGTGCCACCAGTGGAACAGCGGGGGGCTTGGAAGAGACCCAGTACTTC. This sequence encodes CATSGTAGGLEETQYF.

This chain joins TRBV5-4 and TRBJ1-1; no definite D call. The germline CDR1 and CDR2 sequences are SGHNT and YYREEE (reference sequence). CDR3 size: 16 residues. Trimming left V 3 bases short and J 4 bases short, with 19 bases between. CDR3 sequence: CASSSFNGPAVTEAFF. Written as DNA, the CDR3 is TGTGCCAGCAGCTCCTTCAATGGGCCGGCGGTCACTGAAGCTTTCTTT.